This T cell receptor beta chain was profiled in a study of blood T cell repertoires in COVID-19. Across the whole study: Samples taken during acute and convalescent COVID-19 were collected in the United States, Italy and Spain.

The J segment lost 0 bases and the V segment lost 5 bases, leaving 3 bases of the junction unmatched. CDR1 and CDR2 from the germline V gene are SEHNR and FQNEAQ (reference sequence). This CDR3 is 15 amino acids long. In the source study's methods: Estimates of nucleated cell counts were drawn from the amplification of reference gene primers. Measured with immunoSEQ multiplex PCR; TCRdb has only the in-frame clones, and not every one. V and J calls and clone size come straight from that table; D and trimming were deduced from the DNA. Here the sample spans approximately 300,000 clones, more than 75% being singletons.

The chain links TRBV7-9 to TRBJ1-3; 8 bases map to TRBD1. This sequence originates from a woman between 18 and 30 years old who had recovered from COVID-19. The sample consisted of PBMCs or T cells enriched from blood (not recorded which). The CDR3 region has the DNA TGTGCCAGCAGCCGGGACAGGCGCTCTGGAAACACCATATATTTT. This sequence encodes CASSRDRRSGNTIYF.